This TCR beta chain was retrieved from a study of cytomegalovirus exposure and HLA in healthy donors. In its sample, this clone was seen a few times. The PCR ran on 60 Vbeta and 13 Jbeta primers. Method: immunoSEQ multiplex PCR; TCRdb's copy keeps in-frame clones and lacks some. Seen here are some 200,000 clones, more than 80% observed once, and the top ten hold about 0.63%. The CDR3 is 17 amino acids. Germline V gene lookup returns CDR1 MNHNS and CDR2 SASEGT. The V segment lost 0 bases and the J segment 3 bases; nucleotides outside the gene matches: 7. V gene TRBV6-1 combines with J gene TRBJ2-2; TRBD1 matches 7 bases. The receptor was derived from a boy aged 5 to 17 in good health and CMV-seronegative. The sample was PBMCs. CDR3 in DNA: TGTGCCAGCAGTGAAGCGCATAAGGGGGCGGACACCGGGGAGCTGTTTTTT. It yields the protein CASSEAHKGADTGELFF.